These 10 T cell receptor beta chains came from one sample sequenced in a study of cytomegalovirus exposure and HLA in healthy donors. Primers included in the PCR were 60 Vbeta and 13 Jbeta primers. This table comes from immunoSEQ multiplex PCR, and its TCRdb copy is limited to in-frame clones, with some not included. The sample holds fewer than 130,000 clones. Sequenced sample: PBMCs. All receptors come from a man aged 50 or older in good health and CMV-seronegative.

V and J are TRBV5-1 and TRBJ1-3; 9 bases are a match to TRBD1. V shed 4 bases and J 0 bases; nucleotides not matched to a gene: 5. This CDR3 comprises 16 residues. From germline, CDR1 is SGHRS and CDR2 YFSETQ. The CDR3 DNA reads TGCGCCAGCAGCCAGGGACAGGGCCCCTCTGGAAACACCATATATTTT. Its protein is CASSQGQGPSGNTIYF. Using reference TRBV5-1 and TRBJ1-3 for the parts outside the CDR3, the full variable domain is KAGVTQTPRYLIKTRGQQVTLSCSPISGHRSVSWYQQTPGQGLQFLFEYFSETQRNKGNFPGRFSGRQFSNSRSEMNVSTLELGDSALYLCASSQGQGPSGNTIYFGEGSWLTVV.

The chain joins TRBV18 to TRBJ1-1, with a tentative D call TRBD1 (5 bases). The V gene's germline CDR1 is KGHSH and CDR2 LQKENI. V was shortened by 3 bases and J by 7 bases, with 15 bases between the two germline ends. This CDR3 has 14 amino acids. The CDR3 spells CASSPTTTGFEAFF. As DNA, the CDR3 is TGTGCCAGCTCACCGACAACCACAGGATTTGAAGCTTTCTTT.

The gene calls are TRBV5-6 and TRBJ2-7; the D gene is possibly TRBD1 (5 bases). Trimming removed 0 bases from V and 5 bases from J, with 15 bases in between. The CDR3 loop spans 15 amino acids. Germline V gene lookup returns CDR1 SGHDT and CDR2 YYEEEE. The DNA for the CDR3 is TGTGCCAGCAGCTTGGAGGGGCCCGGGCCCGACGAGCAGTACTTC. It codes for CASSLEGPGPDEQYF.

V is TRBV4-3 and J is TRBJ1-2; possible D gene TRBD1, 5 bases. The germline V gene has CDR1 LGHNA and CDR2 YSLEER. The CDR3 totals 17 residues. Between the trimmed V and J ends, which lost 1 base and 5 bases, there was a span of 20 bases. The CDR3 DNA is TGCGCCAGCAGCCAAGGCACAACCTCCAGGGCATTATATGGCTACACCTTC. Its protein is CASSQGTTSRALYGYTF.

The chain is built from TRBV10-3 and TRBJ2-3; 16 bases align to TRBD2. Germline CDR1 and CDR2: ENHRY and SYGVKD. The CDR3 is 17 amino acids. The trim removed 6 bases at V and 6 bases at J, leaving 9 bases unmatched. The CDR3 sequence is CAISGTSGRVDSDTQYF. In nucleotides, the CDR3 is TGTGCCATCAGCGGGACTAGCGGGAGGGTCGACTCCGATACGCAGTATTTT.

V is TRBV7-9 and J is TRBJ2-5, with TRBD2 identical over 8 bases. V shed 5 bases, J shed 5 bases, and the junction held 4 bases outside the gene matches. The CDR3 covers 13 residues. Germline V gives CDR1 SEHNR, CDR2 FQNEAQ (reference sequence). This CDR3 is CASSRSGSETQYF. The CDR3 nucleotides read TGTGCCAGCAGCCGCAGCGGGAGTGAGACCCAGTACTTC.

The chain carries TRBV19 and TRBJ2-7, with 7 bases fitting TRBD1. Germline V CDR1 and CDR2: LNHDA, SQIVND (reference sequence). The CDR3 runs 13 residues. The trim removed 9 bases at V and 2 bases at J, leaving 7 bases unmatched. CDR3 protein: CASSTGLTYEQYF. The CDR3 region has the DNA TGTGCCAGCTCGACAGGGTTGACCTACGAGCAGTACTTC.

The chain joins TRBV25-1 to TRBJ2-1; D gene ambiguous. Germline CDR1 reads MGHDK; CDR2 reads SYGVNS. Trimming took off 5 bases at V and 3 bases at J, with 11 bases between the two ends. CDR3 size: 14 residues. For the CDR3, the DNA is TGTGCCAGCAGTTTTCCCGGGTTCTACAATGAGCAGTTCTTC. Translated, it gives CASSFPGFYNEQFF.

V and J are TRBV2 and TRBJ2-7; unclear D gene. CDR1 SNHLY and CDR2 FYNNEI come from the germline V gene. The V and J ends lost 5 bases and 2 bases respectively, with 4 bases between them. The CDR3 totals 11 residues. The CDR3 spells CASSYTYEQYF. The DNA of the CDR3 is TGTGCCAGCAGTTACACCTACGAGCAGTACTTC.

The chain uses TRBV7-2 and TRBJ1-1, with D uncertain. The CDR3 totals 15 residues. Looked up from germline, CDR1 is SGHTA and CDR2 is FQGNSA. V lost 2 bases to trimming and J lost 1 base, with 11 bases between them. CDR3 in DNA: TGTGCCAGCAGCTTATACCCCTCCGGGAACACTGAAGCTTTCTTT. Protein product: CASSLYPSGNTEAFF.